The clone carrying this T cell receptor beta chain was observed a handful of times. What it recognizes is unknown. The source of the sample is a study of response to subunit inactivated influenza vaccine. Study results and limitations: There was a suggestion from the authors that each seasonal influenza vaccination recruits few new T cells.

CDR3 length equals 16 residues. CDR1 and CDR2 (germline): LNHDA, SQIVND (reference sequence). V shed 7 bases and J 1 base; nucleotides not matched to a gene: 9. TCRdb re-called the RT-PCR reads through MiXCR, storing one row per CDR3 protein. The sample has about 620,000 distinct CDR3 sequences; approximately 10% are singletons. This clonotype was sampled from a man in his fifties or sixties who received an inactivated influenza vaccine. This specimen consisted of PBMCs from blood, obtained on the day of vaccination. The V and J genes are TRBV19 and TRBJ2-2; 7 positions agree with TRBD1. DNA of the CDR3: TGTGCCAGTACCAAGCAGACAGGGCGGAACACCGGGGAGCTGTTTTTT. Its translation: CASTKQTGRNTGELFF.